Sequencing of this T cell receptor beta chain was carried out in a study of cytotoxic CD8 clonotypes in ibrutinib-treated CLL. Method: immunoSEQ multiplex PCR; TCRdb's copy keeps in-frame clones and lacks some. The sample holds a few hundred thousand clones, around 66% seen once. The CDR3 is 13 residues long. Trimming cost V 8 bases and J 4 bases, with 14 bases left between them. From germline, CDR1 is SNHLY and CDR2 FYNNEI. The source material was PBMCs, sampled after 36 months of ibrutinib treatment. The chain employs TRBV2 and TRBJ2-5; D call uncertain. This clonotype was obtained from a human donor with chronic lymphocytic leukemia. The CDR3 DNA reads as TGTGCCAGCGGTCCCCCATTAGGAGAGACCCAGTACTTC. Its translation: CASGPPLGETQYF.